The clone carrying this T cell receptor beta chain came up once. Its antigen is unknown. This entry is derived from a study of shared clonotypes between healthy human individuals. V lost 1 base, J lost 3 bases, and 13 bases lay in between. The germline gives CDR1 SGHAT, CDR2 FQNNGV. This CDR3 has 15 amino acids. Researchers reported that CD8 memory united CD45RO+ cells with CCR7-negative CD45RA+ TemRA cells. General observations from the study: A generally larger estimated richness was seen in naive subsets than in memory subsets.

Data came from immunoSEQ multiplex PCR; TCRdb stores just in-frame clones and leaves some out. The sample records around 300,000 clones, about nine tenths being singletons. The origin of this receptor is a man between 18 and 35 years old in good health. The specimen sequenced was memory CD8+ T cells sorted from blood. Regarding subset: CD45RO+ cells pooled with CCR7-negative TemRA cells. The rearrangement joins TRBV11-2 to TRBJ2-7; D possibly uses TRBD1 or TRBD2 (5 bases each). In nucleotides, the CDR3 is TGTGCCAGCAGCTTAGCGCAGGGACCTGTCTACGAGCAGTACTTC. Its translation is CASSLAQGPVYEQYF. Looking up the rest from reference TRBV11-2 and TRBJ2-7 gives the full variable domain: EAGVAQSPRYKIIEKRQSVAFWCNPISGHATLYWYQQILGQGPKLLIQFQNNGVVDDSQLPKDRFSAERLKGVDSTLKIQPAKLEDSAVYLCASSLAQGPVYEQYFGPGTRLTVT.